The rows below give T cell receptor beta chains drawn from one sample of a study of T cells in Graves' hyperthyroidism and ophthalmopathy. TCRdb analysed the multiplex PCR reads with MiXCR anew, one entry per CDR3 protein. The table includes approximately 610,000 distinct CDR3 sequences, roughly 17% detected once. Input material: blood. The receptors derive from a woman in her late teens or twenties with Graves' hyperthyroidism. CDR3s include the opening cysteine and the closing phenylalanine or tryptophan. D genes are given only for firm matches. Expanded clones get a size class; other rows say once, few or many, or leave the size out.

>TRBV5-6|NA|many|TRBJ2-5
TGTGCCAGCAGATACCCCGGACAGACCCAAGAGACCCAGTACTTC
CASRYPGQTQETQYF
>TRBV19|TRBD1|NA|TRBJ1-2
TGTGCCAGTAGTATTCGGGACAGGGGACCGAGGAGGACCTTC
CASSIRDRGPRRTF
>TRBV11-3|TRBD1|many|TRBJ1-1
TGTGCCAGCAGCTTAGTTGAGGGGGCGGGTAACACTGAAGCTTTCTTT
CASSLVEGAGNTEAFF
>TRBV27|NA|NA|TRBJ2-7
TGTGCCAGCAGTTTATTACCCTCGGGGGGCGGCTACGAGCAGTACTTC
CASSLLPSGGGYEQYF
>TRBV12-3/TRBV12-4|NA|NA|TRBJ1-1
TGTGCCAGCACCAACCCGGGGGTCACTGAAGCTTTCTTT
CASTNPGVTEAFF
>TRBV20-1|TRBD1|many|TRBJ1-1
TGCAGTGCTAGAGCCCCCCTGGACAGGGCGGAGAACACTGAAGCTTTCTTT
CSARAPLDRAENTEAFF
>TRBV6-5|TRBD2|NA|TRBJ2-1
TGTGCCAGCAGTTCAGGACTAGCGTTGACCTACAATGAGCAGTTCTTC
CASSSGLALTYNEQFF
>TRBV2|NA|NA|TRBJ2-1
TGTGCCAGCAGTGCCCAACAGGTCTTAGGGTTCTTC
CASSAQQVLGFF
>TRBV7-2|TRBD2|many|TRBJ2-3
TGTGCCAGCAGCTTAAATCCAGCGGGGGGCCTTAGCACAGATACGCAGTATTTT
CASSLNPAGGLSTDTQYF
>TRBV7-2|NA|many|TRBJ1-2
TGTGCCAGCAGCTTAGAGGTTAACTACTATGGCTACACCTTC
CASSLEVNYYGYTF
>TRBV27|NA|few|TRBJ2-1
TGTGCCAGCACCAAACTCCGGGACACCTCCTACAATGAGCAGTTCTTC
CASTKLRDTSYNEQFF
>TRBV5-1|TRBD2|NA|TRBJ2-1
TGCGCCAGCAGCACCACAGCGGGAGTTTCGGGTAATGAGCAGTTCTTC
CASSTTAGVSGNEQFF
>TRBV18|NA|many|TRBJ1-1
TGTGCCAGCTCACCACCCACGGGGGGGGTTGAAGCTTTCTTT
CASSPPTGGVEAFF
>TRBV27|NA|few|TRBJ2-3
TGTGCCAGCAGTTTGAATGGAGATACGCAGTATTTT
CASSLNGDTQYF
>TRBV18|TRBD1|few|TRBJ1-1
TGTGCCAGCTCACCGAACAGGGGCGGAATGAACACTGAAGCTTTCTTT
CASSPNRGGMNTEAFF